What follows are 5 T cell receptor beta chains derived from one specimen sequenced in a study of T cell responses to AZD1222 COVID-19 vaccine. Assay: immunoSEQ multiplex PCR; the TCRdb copy retains only in-frame clones and omits some. The sample holds about 150,000 clones, around nine tenths seen once. The source material was peripheral blood, sampled after recovery from COVID-19. The receptors were gathered from an adult who had recovered from COVID-19.

The chain links TRBV7-3 to TRBJ2-7; D possibly corresponds to TRBD2 (6 bases). The V and J ends lost 5 bases and 3 bases respectively, with 11 bases between them. This CDR3 spans 13 amino acids. The germline CDR1 and CDR2 sequences are SGHTA and FQGTGA. The CDR3: CASSRVGGYEQYF. CDR3 sequence (DNA): TGTGCCAGCAGCCGCGTCGGGGGCTACGAGCAGTACTTC.

The chain is built from TRBV19 and TRBJ1-3, with 11 bases aligning to TRBD1. The germline V gene has CDR1 LNHDA and CDR2 SQIVND (reference sequence). The CDR3 covers 15 residues. The J segment lost 2 bases and the V segment lost 7 bases, leaving 4 bases of the junction unmatched. CDR3 nucleotide sequence: TGTGCCAGTATAGGGGGACAGGGGGCTGGAAACACCATATATTTT. Protein product: CASIGGQGAGNTIYF.

V is TRBV7-6 and J is TRBJ1-1; D is unclear. The V end was cut by 4 bases, the J end by 3 bases, with 18 bases between. CDR3 size: 16 residues. In germline, CDR1 is SGHVS, CDR2 FNYEAQ. Here the CDR3 DNA reads TGTGCCAGCAGCTCTAGACCTCTCATCGCCGACACTGAAGCTTTCTTT. Translated: CASSSRPLIADTEAFF.

The chain joins TRBV7-7 to TRBJ2-5; 9 bases match TRBD1. The CDR3 totals 14 residues. Germline loops: CDR1 SSHAT, CDR2 FNYEAQ (reference sequence). The ends lost 5 bases at V and 1 base at J; junction bases unmatched: 2. The CDR3 is CASSTDRGQETQYF. The CDR3 DNA sequence: TGTGCCAGCAGCACGGACAGGGGCCAAGAGACCCAGTACTTC.

The chain is built from TRBV4-3 and TRBJ2-7; D might be TRBD1 (5 bases). The germline CDR1 and CDR2 sequences are LGHNA and YSLEER. The CDR3 has 15 residues. V was cut by 0 bases and J by 3 bases, with 12 bases left in between. CDR3 amino acids: CASSQDFAGFYEQYF. The CDR3 DNA reads as TGCGCCAGCAGCCAAGATTTTGCAGGGTTCTACGAGCAGTACTTC.